This entry lists 28 T cell receptor beta chains sequenced from one sample in a study of T cells after yellow fever vaccination. TCRdb itself ran the 5' RACE reads through MiXCR, one entry per CDR3 protein. The table lists over 130,000 distinct CDR3 sequences, about 7.7% of them singletons. The specimen was CD4+ T cells sorted from PBMCs, collected 5 days after the yellow fever booster vaccination. The receptors were sampled from a man aged 30 to 39 who received the YFV17D yellow fever vaccine.

The rearrangement joins TRBV6-5 to TRBJ2-5; D is possibly TRBD2 (6 bases). The CDR3 is 15 residues long. Trimming removed 2 bases at V and 5 bases at J, with 15 bases between. Germline lookup yields CDR1 MNHEY and CDR2 SVGAGI. CDR3: CASSYKRQAGETQYF. CDR3 DNA: TGTGCCAGCAGTTACAAGCGGCAGGCGGGGGAGACCCAGTACTTC.

This clonotype was counted ten times or more. V usage is TRBV30 and J usage is TRBJ2-3; 9 nucleotides align to TRBD2. The germline CDR1 and CDR2 sequences are GTSNPN and SVGIG (reference sequence). The CDR3 totals 14 residues. The J segment lost 0 bases and the V segment lost 4 bases, leaving 2 bases of the junction unmatched. For the CDR3, the DNA is TGTGCCTGGACTAGCGGGAAAAGCACAGATACGCAGTATTTT. Translating gives CAWTSGKSTDTQYF.

This clonotype occurred many times. The chain recombines TRBV5-1 with TRBJ2-3, with D uncertain. The CDR3 consists of 15 residues. Germline V gives CDR1 SGHRS, CDR2 YFSETQ. V lost 2 bases, J lost 4 bases, and 14 bases lay in between. The CDR3 reads CASSLPGQSSDTQYF. As DNA, the CDR3 is TGCGCCAGCAGCTTACCGGGCCAAAGCTCAGATACGCAGTATTTT.

Many counts were recorded for this clonotype. The genes are TRBV9 and TRBJ1-5; TRBD1 might be the D (5 bases). The CDR3 length is 14 residues. Germline-derived CDR1 and CDR2 are SGDLS and YYNGEE. Trimming left V 0 bases short and J 7 bases short, with 11 bases between. For the CDR3, the DNA is TGTGCCAGCAGCGTAGACCAGGGAGAACAGCCCCAGCATTTT. Translation gives CASSVDQGEQPQHF.

This clonotype was recorded at least ten times. The gene calls are TRBV7-9 and TRBJ2-7; D uncertain. This CDR3 has 13 amino acids. With 7 bases removed from V and 1 base from J, the gap between germline ends came to 11 bases. The germline CDR1 and CDR2 sequences are SEHNR and FQNEAQ (reference sequence). The CDR3 reads CASTTPNSYEQYF. DNA for the CDR3: TGTGCCAGCACCACTCCCAATTCCTACGAGCAGTACTTC.

At least ten counts were recorded for this clonotype. The chain has TRBV5-1 and TRBJ2-7; D gene ambiguous. The CDR3 has 13 residues. Germline V gives CDR1 SGHRS, CDR2 YFSETQ. V was clipped by 6 bases and J by 1 base, with 11 bases between them. In DNA form, the CDR3 reads TGCGCCAGCAAAGAACAGAATTCCTACGAGCAGTACTTC. Protein: CASKEQNSYEQYF.

This clonotype was detected ten times or more. V usage is TRBV11-2 and J usage is TRBJ2-7, with a weak D call TRBD1 (5 bases). From germline, CDR1 is SGHAT and CDR2 FQNNGV. The CDR3 length is 14 residues. Trimming shortened V by 0 bases and J by 7 bases, and 13 bases separated the two germline ends. CDR3 DNA: TGTGCCAGCAGCTTAGATTGGGGCGGTGGGGAGCAGTACTTC. This gives the protein CASSLDWGGGEQYF.

The table lists this clonotype with many counts. The chain is built from TRBV27 and TRBJ2-2; no definite D call. The CDR3 loop spans 13 amino acids. Between the trimmed V and J ends, which lost 4 bases and 9 bases, there was a span of 12 bases. Germline CDR1 is MNHEY and CDR2 is SMNVEV (reference sequence). This chain's CDR3 is CASSSPAARELFF. The CDR3 region has the DNA TGTGCCAGCAGTTCCCCTGCTGCCCGGGAGCTGTTTTTT.

This clonotype was picked up many times. The gene calls are TRBV7-6 and TRBJ2-7; D may be TRBD2 (6 bases). CDR1 is SGHVS and CDR2 is FNYEAQ in the germline V gene. This CDR3 region has 15 residues. Between the trimmed V and J ends, which lost 3 bases and 2 bases, there was a span of 14 bases. The CDR3 nucleotides are TGTGCCAGCAGCTTCTACAGCGGGTTAACCTACGAGCAGTACTTC. This translates into CASSFYSGLTYEQYF.

This clonotype has at least ten counts. The chain combines TRBV6-2 or TRBV6-3 with TRBJ2-2; 9 nucleotides match TRBD1. Trimming took 5 bases from V and 3 from J; bases not matched to a gene: 7. The CDR3 runs 16 residues. Looked up from germline, CDR1 is MNHEY and CDR2 is SVGEGT. This CDR3 reads CASSKQGAMYTGELFF. The CDR3 DNA follows: TGTGCCAGCAGTAAACAGGGGGCGATGTACACCGGGGAGCTGTTTTTT.

This clonotype was observed once. One base away lies a much larger clone, so this may be a sequencing read error. In DNA, the CDR3 is TGCGCCAGCACAATCCAACCCCGGGGCCGTGAGCTAGCCATATCCGAGCAGTACTTC. It specifies CASTIQPRGRELAISEQYF. The chain combines TRBV5-1 with TRBJ2-7; D could derive from TRBD1 or TRBD2 (5 bases each). This CDR3 comprises 19 residues. The V gene lost 6 bases and the J gene lost 6 bases, with 34 bases spanning the gap. Germline V gives CDR1 SGHRS, CDR2 YFSETQ.

This clonotype was seen at least ten times. The junction and the germline gene differ at one end; a read error may be behind it. CDR3 protein: CASSLVLTGELFF. In DNA form, the CDR3 reads TGTGCCAGCAGTTTAGTGTTAACCGGGGAGCTGTTTTTT. The chain couples TRBV11-2 to TRBJ2-2, with D unclear. This CDR3 comprises 13 residues. Germline V gene data show CDR1 as SGHAT and CDR2 as FQNNGV.

This clonotype has more than one count but fewer than ten. The gene calls are TRBV12-3 or TRBV12-4 and TRBJ2-1; tentatively, D is TRBD2 (5 bases). V dropped 1 base and J dropped 4 bases, with 17 bases sitting between them. This CDR3 has 17 residues. CDR3 protein: CASSLVDVAIVYNEQFF. CDR3 coding DNA: TGTGCCAGCAGTTTAGTTGATGTAGCGATAGTATACAATGAGCAGTTCTTC.

With regard to this clonotype: Since a much larger clone is just one base distant, this may be a read error. The rearrangement joins TRBV20-1 to TRBJ2-1, with 11 bases fitting TRBD2. Germline V gene lookup returns CDR1 DFQATT and CDR2 SNEGSKA (reference sequence). This CDR3 has 18 amino acids. The CDR3 spells CSALPGLAATSSHNEQFF. CDR3 bases: TGCAGTGCCCTCCCGGGACTAGCGGCAACAAGCTCCCACAATGAGCAGTTCTTC.

This clonotype was recorded at least ten times. This sequence joins TRBV29-1 and TRBJ2-1, with D perhaps TRBD2 (5 bases). This CDR3 contains 14 residues. Trimming took off 7 bases at V and 5 bases at J, with 18 bases between the two ends. The germline V gene encodes CDR1 SQVTM and CDR2 ANQGSEA. CDR3 sequence reads: CSARRWEFDNEQFF. CDR3 DNA: TGCAGCGCCCGGAGGTGGGAGTTTGACAATGAGCAGTTCTTC.

The sample holds many counts of this clonotype. CDR3 DNA sequence: TGTGCCAGCAGCCAAAGGGTCTCAGGGGTCAAACCTCACTACGAGCAGTACTTC. Its protein product is CASSQRVSGVKPHYEQYF. This chain joins TRBV3-1 and TRBJ2-7; maybe TRBD1 (6 bases). Germline CDR1 reads LGHDT; CDR2 reads YNNKEL (reference sequence). The V and J ends lost 2 bases and 3 bases respectively, with 23 bases between them. The CDR3 is 18 residues long.

This clonotype was seen at least ten times. The chain carries TRBV4-3 and TRBJ1-1; a weak D match, TRBD1 (6 bases). This CDR3 region has 15 residues. Per the germline V gene, CDR1 is LGHNA and CDR2 is YSLEER. Trimming removed 4 bases at V and 6 bases at J, with 18 bases between. The CDR3 region has the DNA TGCGCCAGCAGCCGCACGACAGGTAACGTCGCTGAAGCTTTCTTT. The encoded protein is CASSRTTGNVAEAFF.

In the case of this clonotype: Given a much more abundant clone one base away, this may be a read error. V is TRBV27 and J is TRBJ2-7; D unresolved. The CDR3 consists of 15 residues. Germline V gene sequence: CDR1 MNHEY, CDR2 SMNVEV (reference sequence). The CDR3 region has the DNA TGTGCCAGCGGTTTATCTGGCGGATCGGACTACGAGCAGTACTTC. Amino acids: CASGLSGGSDYEQYF.

The chain joins TRBV14 to TRBJ2-2, with 11 bases matching TRBD2. The CDR3 spans 22 residues. Per germline, CDR1 SGHDN and CDR2 FVKESK. Unmatched junction bases numbered 17, after V lost 1 base and J lost 1 base. The CDR3 bases are TGTGCCAGCAGCCAAGCCCGCCGAACCGGGACTAGCGGAGTGGAGAACACCGGGGAGCTGTTTTTT. Translating it yields CASSQARRTGTSGVENTGELFF.

This clonotype was recorded many times. The J gene is TRBJ2-4, the V gene TRBV27; possibly TRBD1 for D (5 bases). V was clipped by 5 bases and J by 7 bases, with 18 bases between them. Germline loops: CDR1 MNHEY, CDR2 SMNVEV (reference sequence). The CDR3 length is 15 residues. This chain's CDR3 is CASSRAPGSPNIQYF. For the CDR3, the DNA is TGTGCCAGCAGTAGGGCGCCAGGGTCCCCCAACATTCAGTACTTC.

This clonotype was seen at least ten times. This chain joins TRBV20-1 and TRBJ2-7, with TRBD2 matching over 7 bases. The ends lost 0 bases at V and 4 bases at J; junction bases unmatched: 15. The CDR3 spans 17 residues. Germline V gene data show CDR1 as DFQATT and CDR2 as SNEGSKA (reference sequence). The DNA for the CDR3 is TGCAGTGCTAGAGAATCTAGCGGAAAGTTCCTTGGTTACGAGCAGTACTTC. Residues: CSARESSGKFLGYEQYF.

There are many counts of this clonotype. The V and J genes are TRBV7-2 and TRBJ2-1; no definite D call. Trimming stripped 0 bases from V and 4 bases from J, with 10 bases between. CDR3 length: 15 residues. Per germline, CDR1 SGHTA and CDR2 FQGNSA. CDR3 sequence reads: CASSLAMSSYNEQFF. The CDR3 DNA sequence: TGTGCCAGCAGCTTAGCAATGTCGTCTTACAATGAGCAGTTCTTC.

This clonotype appeared once. This clone may be a read error of a much larger clone one base away. The chain couples TRBV12-3 or TRBV12-4 to TRBJ2-2; the match to TRBD1 covers 10 bases. The CDR3 is 15 amino acids. Unmatched junction bases numbered 8, after V lost 7 bases and J lost 6 bases. CDR3 sequence reads: CASISGQGGAGELFF. As DNA, the CDR3 is TGTGCCAGCATCTCAGGACAGGGGGGAGCCGGGGAGCTGTTTTTT.

This clonotype was found many times. This chain joins TRBV21-1 and TRBJ2-7; the table names TRBD2, a call not compared with the DNA. TRBV21-1 is a recognized pseudogene. The CDR3 is made up of 14 amino acids. The CDR3 region is CASMGLAGVYEQYF. The DNA of the CDR3 is TGTGCCAGCATGGGACTAGCGGGAGTCTACGAGCAGTACTTC.

The sample holds a few counts of this clonotype. The chain carries TRBV7-8 and TRBJ1-2; a possible D gene is TRBD1 (6 bases). Germline V CDR1 and CDR2: SGHVS, FQNEAQ. Trimming left V 1 base short and J 4 bases short, with 13 bases between. The CDR3 is 15 amino acids. CDR3 sequence: CASSLVWDTTYGYTF. The CDR3 DNA sequence: TGTGCCAGCAGCTTAGTCTGGGACACCACCTATGGCTACACCTTC.

This clonotype was seen at least ten times. The genes are TRBV10-1 and TRBJ2-5, with a tentative D call TRBD1 (5 bases). Between the trimmed V and J ends, which lost 6 bases and 5 bases, there was a span of 10 bases. Germline values: CDR1 WNHNN, CDR2 SYGVQD (reference sequence). This CDR3 region has 12 residues. CDR3 sequence: CASRPQGETQYF. CDR3 in DNA: TGCGCCAGCAGACCTCAGGGCGAGACCCAGTACTTC.

The chain joins TRBV20-1 to TRBJ1-5, with D possibly being TRBD1 (6 bases). The germline V gene has CDR1 DFQATT and CDR2 SNEGSKA (reference sequence). The CDR3 runs 15 residues. V lost 6 bases and J 1 base, leaving 16 bases between the germline ends. Here the CDR3 DNA reads TGCAGTGCCGTACAGGGTAGGGGGAGCAATCAGCCCCAGCATTTT. It encodes CSAVQGRGSNQPQHF.

This clonotype has at least ten counts. The chain is built from TRBV20-1 and TRBJ2-3; 12 bases fit TRBD2. CDR3 length: 16 residues. With V trimmed by 2 bases and J by 5 bases, 8 bases remained unmatched. The germline CDR1 and CDR2 sequences are DFQATT and SNEGSKA (reference sequence). DNA for the CDR3: TGCAGTGCTAGAATGCTAGCGGGAGGGCCTGGAGATACGCAGTATTTT. Translating it yields CSARMLAGGPGDTQYF.